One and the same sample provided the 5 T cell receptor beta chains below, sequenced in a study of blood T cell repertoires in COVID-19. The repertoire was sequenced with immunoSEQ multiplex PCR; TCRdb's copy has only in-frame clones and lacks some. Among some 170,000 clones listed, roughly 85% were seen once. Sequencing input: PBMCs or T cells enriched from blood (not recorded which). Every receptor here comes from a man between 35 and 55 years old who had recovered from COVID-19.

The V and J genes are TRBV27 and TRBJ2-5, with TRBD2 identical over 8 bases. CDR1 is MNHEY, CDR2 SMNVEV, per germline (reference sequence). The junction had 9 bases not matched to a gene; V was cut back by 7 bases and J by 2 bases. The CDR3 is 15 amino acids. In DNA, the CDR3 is TGTGCCAGCAAAGCGGTAGCGGGGTATCAAGAGACCCAGTACTTC. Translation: CASKAVAGYQETQYF.

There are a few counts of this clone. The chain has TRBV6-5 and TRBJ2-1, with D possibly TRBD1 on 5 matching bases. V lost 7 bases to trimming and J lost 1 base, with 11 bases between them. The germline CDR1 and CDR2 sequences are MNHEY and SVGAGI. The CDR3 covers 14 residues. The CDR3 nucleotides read TGTGCCAGCACCGGACACCTATCCTACAATGAGCAGTTCTTC. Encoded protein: CASTGHLSYNEQFF.

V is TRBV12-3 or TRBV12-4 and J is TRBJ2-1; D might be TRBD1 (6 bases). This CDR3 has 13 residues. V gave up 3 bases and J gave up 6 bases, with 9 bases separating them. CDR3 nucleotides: TGTGCCAGCAGTTTCGTACAGGGCAATGAGCAGTTCTTC. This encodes CASSFVQGNEQFF.

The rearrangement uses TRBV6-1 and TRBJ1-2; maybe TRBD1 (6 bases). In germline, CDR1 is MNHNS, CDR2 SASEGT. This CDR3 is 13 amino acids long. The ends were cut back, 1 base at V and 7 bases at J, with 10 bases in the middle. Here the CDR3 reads CASSEDRDAGYTF. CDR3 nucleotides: TGTGCCAGCAGTGAAGACAGGGACGCTGGCTACACCTTC.

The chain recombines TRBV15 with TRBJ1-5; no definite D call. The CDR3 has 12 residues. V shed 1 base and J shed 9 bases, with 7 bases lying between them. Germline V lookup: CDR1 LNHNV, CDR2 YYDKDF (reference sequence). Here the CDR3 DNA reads TGTGCCACCAGCAGAGCAGCGGGGCCCCAGCATTTT. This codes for CATSRAAGPQHF.